What follows are 24 T cell receptor beta chains derived from one specimen sequenced in a study of blood T cell repertoires in COVID-19. Profiled with immunoSEQ multiplex PCR; TCRdb holds only in-frame clones, not every one. The repertoire has 250,000 to 300,000 clones, almost 90% of them found once; the top ten carry approximately 11%. Sequences were obtained from peripheral blood. These receptors all stem from a woman between 25 and 40 years old with COVID-19, enrolled during active disease.

The chain recombines TRBV7-9 with TRBJ2-2; 7 nucleotides match TRBD1. The germline gives CDR1 SEHNR, CDR2 FQNEAQ (reference sequence). The CDR3 covers 17 residues. The junction had 12 bases not matched to a gene; V was cut back by 6 bases and J by 2 bases. CDR3 loop: CASRNLGTAINTGELFF. Here the CDR3 DNA reads TGTGCCAGCAGAAACCTTGGGACAGCAATCAACACCGGGGAGCTGTTTTTT.

The chain carries TRBV7-3 and TRBJ1-1; 7 nucleotides agree with TRBD1. Losses at the gene ends were 5 bases for V and 5 bases for J; bases not matched to a gene: 11. CDR1 is SGHTA, CDR2 FQGTGA, per germline. The CDR3 spans 15 residues. The CDR3, as DNA: TGTGCCAGCAGCCGTTCCAGGGGGGTAAGAACTGAAGCTTTCTTT. Residues: CASSRSRGVRTEAFF. The complete variable domain, with remaining parts taken from reference TRBV7-3 and TRBJ1-1, reads GAGVSQTPSNKVTEKGKYVELRCDPISGHTALYWYRQSLGQGPEFLIYFQGTGAADDSGLPNDRFFAVRPEGSVSTLKIQRTERGDSAVYLCASSRSRGVRTEAFFGQGTRLTVV.

This clone was seen a single time. The V gene is TRBV9, the J gene TRBJ2-2; TRBD2 agrees at 11 bases. J was trimmed by 7 bases and V by 4 bases; bases with no gene match: 9. The V gene's germline CDR1 is SGDLS and CDR2 YYNGEE. The CDR3 runs to 16 residues. The CDR3 loop is CASSPGTSGGGGELFF. The CDR3 DNA sequence: TGTGCCAGCAGCCCAGGGACTAGCGGAGGGGGCGGGGAGCTGTTTTTT.

The chain employs TRBV6-1 and TRBJ1-1, with D unresolved. V dropped 1 base and J dropped 4 bases, with 7 bases sitting between them. The CDR3 contains 13 residues. Germline values: CDR1 MNHNS, CDR2 SASEGT. This CDR3 reads CASSEGDTTEAFF. The DNA of the CDR3 is TGTGCCAGCAGTGAAGGTGACACCACTGAAGCTTTCTTT.

The chain is built from TRBV4-1 and TRBJ2-7; TRBD2 matches at 10 bases. The germline V gene encodes CDR1 MGHRA and CDR2 YSYEKL. After removal of 0 bases from V and 4 bases from J, the junction contained 3 bases not matched to a gene. This CDR3 is 15 amino acids long. In DNA, the CDR3 is TGCGCCAGCAGCCAAGAGAGGACTAGCGGTTACGAGCAGTACTTC. Encoded protein: CASSQERTSGYEQYF.

The V gene is TRBV11-2, the J gene TRBJ2-7, with D possibly TRBD2 on 5 matching bases. V lost 2 bases to trimming and J lost 0 bases, with 8 bases between them. This CDR3 has 14 residues. Germline lookup yields CDR1 SGHAT and CDR2 FQNNGV. The CDR3 here is CASSLRAASYEQYF. CDR3 DNA sequence: TGTGCCAGCAGCTTAAGAGCGGCCTCCTACGAGCAGTACTTC. The whole variable domain, filled in from reference TRBV11-2 and TRBJ2-7, reads EAGVAQSPRYKIIEKRQSVAFWCNPISGHATLYWYQQILGQGPKLLIQFQNNGVVDDSQLPKDRFSAERLKGVDSTLKIQPAKLEDSAVYLCASSLRAASYEQYFGPGTRLTVT.

This chain connects TRBV5-1 to TRBJ1-2, with TRBD1 matching 7 bases. The germline CDR1 and CDR2 sequences are SGHRS and YFSETQ. This CDR3 contains 13 residues. J gave up 5 bases and V 5 bases, and 6 bases lay outside the gene matches. DNA for the CDR3: TGCGCCAGCAGGCGACAGGGCGGGTATGGCTACACCTTC. This translates into CASRRQGGYGYTF.

This clone was detected once. V and J are TRBV3-1 (or the pseudogene TRBV3-2) and TRBJ1-4; 9 bases align to TRBD1. The germline V gene encodes CDR1 LGHDT and CDR2 YNNKEL (reference sequence). V gave up 2 bases and J gave up 9 bases; unmatched junction bases: 7. The length of the CDR3 is 15 residues. The CDR3 DNA follows: TGTGCCAGCAGCCAACTGGACAGGGGAAGGAAAAAACTGTTTTTT. As protein: CASSQLDRGRKKLFF.

The CDR3 bases are TGTGCCAGTAGTATGGGACAGGGGTCCCTTAGCACAGATACGCAGTATTTT. Amino acids: CASSMGQGSLSTDTQYF. This sequence joins TRBV19 and TRBJ2-3; 10 bases are a match to TRBD1. The CDR3 is 17 amino acids. CDR1 and CDR2 (germline): LNHDA, SQIVND (reference sequence). J lost 0 bases, V lost 3 bases, and 6 bases had no gene match.

In the case of this clone: Within the sample, other DNA sequences also encode this same CDR3. The rearrangement links TRBV27 to TRBJ2-5; D possibly corresponds to TRBD1 (6 bases). CDR3 length: 14 amino acids. CDR1 and CDR2 from the germline V gene are MNHEY and SMNVEV (reference sequence). V was trimmed by 6 bases and J by 1 base, leaving 12 bases between them. The chain's CDR3 is CASSLGQLQETQYF. CDR3 nucleotide sequence: TGTGCCAGCAGCCTAGGACAGCTCCAAGAGACCCAGTACTTC.

Turning to this clone: Distinct nucleotide sequences in the sample also encode this CDR3. This sequence joins TRBV30 and TRBJ2-1; D gene unclear. Trimming took off 4 bases at V and 2 bases at J, with 9 bases between the two ends. CDR1 GTSNPN and CDR2 SVGIG come from the germline V gene (reference sequence). This CDR3 spans 13 amino acids. CDR3 in amino acids: CAWTGGPYNEQFF. Written as DNA, the CDR3 is TGTGCCTGGACTGGCGGCCCCTACAATGAGCAGTTCTTC.

The chain uses TRBV18 and TRBJ1-4; 7 bases match TRBD1. The V gene end was trimmed by 6 bases and the J gene end by 0 bases; junction bases not matched to a gene: 7. CDR3 length: 16 residues. Germline CDR1 and CDR2: KGHSH and LQKENI. The CDR3 reads CASSRDSPATNEKLFF. The CDR3 nucleotides are TGTGCCAGCTCGCGGGACAGCCCCGCAACTAATGAAAAACTGTTTTTT.

The J gene is TRBJ1-6, the V gene TRBV30; tentatively, D is TRBD1 (6 bases). Trimming took 0 bases from V and 10 from J, leaving 10 bases between them. The CDR3 contains 13 residues. In germline, CDR1 is GTSNPN, CDR2 SVGIG (reference sequence). Written as DNA, the CDR3 is TGTGCCTGGAGTGTACAGGGTGACTCACCCCTCCACTTT. Protein product: CAWSVQGDSPLHF.

V is TRBV19 and J is TRBJ1-5; D is perhaps TRBD1 (6 bases). Germline loops: CDR1 LNHDA, CDR2 SQIVND (reference sequence). The CDR3 spans 17 residues. The ends were cut back, 5 bases at V and 1 base at J, with 18 bases in the middle. The CDR3 DNA follows: TGTGCCAGTAGTCGACCACAGGGATTTGGGAGCAATCAGCCCCAGCATTTT. Residues: CASSRPQGFGSNQPQHF.

The V gene is TRBV6-4, the J gene TRBJ2-1, with 8 bases matching TRBD2. After removal of 0 bases from V and 8 bases from J, the junction contained 6 bases not matched to a gene. Germline V lookup: CDR1 MRHNA, CDR2 SNTAGT. The CDR3 loop spans 15 amino acids. CDR3 in amino acids: CASSDSTSGLYEQFF. Written as DNA, the CDR3 is TGTGCCAGCAGTGACTCTACTAGCGGTCTCTATGAGCAGTTCTTC.

V is TRBV29-1 and J is TRBJ1-4; 7 nucleotides align to TRBD1. The germline gives CDR1 SQVTM, CDR2 ANQGSEA. Losses at the gene ends were 4 bases for V and 11 bases for J; bases not matched to a gene: 4. CDR3 size: 11 residues. The CDR3 DNA follows: TGCAGCGTTGGACAGGGCCTTAAACTGTTTTTT. Protein: CSVGQGLKLFF.

This chain joins TRBV2 and TRBJ2-1; no firm D call. Trimming took 4 bases from V and 6 from J, leaving 7 bases between them. Germline V lookup: CDR1 SNHLY, CDR2 FYNNEI. The CDR3 contains 12 residues. The DNA for the CDR3 is TGTGCCAGCAGTGTAGCCGGCAATGAGCAGTTCTTC. It encodes CASSVAGNEQFF.

This sequence joins TRBV15 and TRBJ1-2; a weak D match, TRBD1 (6 bases). Germline CDR1 is LNHNV and CDR2 is YYDKDF (reference sequence). Trimming shortened V by 1 base and J by 4 bases, and 13 bases separated the two germline ends. This CDR3 is built from 15 residues. The CDR3 DNA reads as TGTGCCACCAGCAGAGGATTGCAGGGGACCTATGGCTACACCTTC. Its protein product is CATSRGLQGTYGYTF. Looking up the rest from reference TRBV15 and TRBJ1-2 gives the full variable domain: DAMVIQNPRYQVTQFGKPVTLSCSQTLNHNVMYWYQQKSSQAPKLLFHYYDKDFNNEADTPDNFQSRRPNTSFCFLDIRSPGLGDTAMYLCATSRGLQGTYGYTFGSGTRLTVV.

The J gene is TRBJ2-1, the V gene TRBV27; 9 nucleotides match TRBD2. The CDR3 spans 16 residues. Trimming cost V 4 bases and J 4 bases; bases outside gene matches: 8. Looked up from germline, CDR1 is MNHEY and CDR2 is SMNVEV (reference sequence). The CDR3 DNA sequence: TGTGCCAGCAGTTCCCTTAGCGGGAGCGCGTACAATGAGCAGTTCTTC. Its translation is CASSSLSGSAYNEQFF.

The chain joins TRBV28 to TRBJ1-3, with D uncertain. The CDR3 sequence is 15 residues long. V was shortened by 4 bases and J by 3 bases, with 13 bases between the two germline ends. Per germline, CDR1 MDHEN and CDR2 SYDVKM. CDR3 sequence (DNA): TGTGCCAGCAGTTCCAGGATGGGTAATGGAAACACCATATATTTT. Amino acids: CASSSRMGNGNTIYF.

J is TRBJ1-6 and V is TRBV11-2; D not certain. The CDR3 sequence is 16 residues long. Germline CDR1 and CDR2: SGHAT and FQNNGV. V was shortened by 9 bases and J by 0 bases, with 15 bases between the two germline ends. The CDR3 region is CARRGRVSSYNSPLHF. The CDR3 DNA reads TGTGCCAGAAGAGGGAGGGTGAGCTCCTATAATTCACCCCTCCACTTT.

This clone occurred once. The chain joins TRBV4-3 to TRBJ1-4, with a possible D match to TRBD1 (5 bases). The CDR3 has 13 residues. Trimming stripped 0 bases from V and 7 bases from J, with 6 bases between. CDR1 is LGHNA and CDR2 is YSLEER in the germline V gene. This CDR3 is CASSQDQGEKLFF. DNA for the CDR3: TGCGCCAGCAGCCAAGACCAGGGTGAAAAACTGTTTTTT.

V usage is TRBV4-3 and J usage is TRBJ2-1, with 7 bases that match TRBD2. The CDR3 runs 16 residues. V shed 1 base, J shed 1 base, and the junction held 4 bases outside the gene matches. In germline, CDR1 is LGHNA, CDR2 YSLEER. The CDR3 protein is CASSQASGGSYNEQFF. The CDR3 DNA follows: TGCGCCAGCAGCCAAGCGTCGGGGGGATCCTACAATGAGCAGTTCTTC.

CDR3 sequence: CASSLDTGDSYEQYF. CDR3 DNA: TGTGCCAGCAGCTTAGATACGGGGGACTCATACGAGCAGTACTTC. The rearrangement uses TRBV11-2 and TRBJ2-7, with D possibly matching TRBD2 (6 bases). The length of the CDR3 is 15 residues. With 0 bases removed from V and 4 bases from J, the gap between germline ends came to 13 bases. Germline CDR1 reads SGHAT; CDR2 reads FQNNGV.